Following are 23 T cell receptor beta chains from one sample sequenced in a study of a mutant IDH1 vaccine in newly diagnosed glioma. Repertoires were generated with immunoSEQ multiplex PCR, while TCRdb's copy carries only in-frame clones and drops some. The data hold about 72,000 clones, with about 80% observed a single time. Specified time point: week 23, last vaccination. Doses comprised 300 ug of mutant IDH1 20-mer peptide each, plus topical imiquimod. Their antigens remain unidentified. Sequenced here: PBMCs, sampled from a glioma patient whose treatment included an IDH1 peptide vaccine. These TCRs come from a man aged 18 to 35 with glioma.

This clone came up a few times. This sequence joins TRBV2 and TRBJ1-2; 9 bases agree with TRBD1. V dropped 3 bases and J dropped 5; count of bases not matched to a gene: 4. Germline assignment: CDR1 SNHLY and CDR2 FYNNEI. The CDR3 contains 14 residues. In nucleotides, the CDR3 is TGTGCCAGCAGTGATACAGGGGGCGCATATGGCTACACCTTC. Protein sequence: CASSDTGGAYGYTF. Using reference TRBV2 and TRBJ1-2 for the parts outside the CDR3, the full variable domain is EPEVTQTPSHQVTQMGQEVILRCVPISNHLYFYWYRQILGQKVEFLVSFYNNEISEKSEIFDDQFSVERPDGSNFTLKIRSTKLEDSAMYFCASSDTGGAYGYTFGSGTRLTVV.

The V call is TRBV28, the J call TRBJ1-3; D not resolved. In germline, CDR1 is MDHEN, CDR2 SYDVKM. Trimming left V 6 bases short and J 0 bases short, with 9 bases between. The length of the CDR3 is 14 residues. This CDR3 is CASSPRLSGNTIYF. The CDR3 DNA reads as TGTGCCAGCAGCCCGAGGCTCTCTGGAAACACCATATATTTT.

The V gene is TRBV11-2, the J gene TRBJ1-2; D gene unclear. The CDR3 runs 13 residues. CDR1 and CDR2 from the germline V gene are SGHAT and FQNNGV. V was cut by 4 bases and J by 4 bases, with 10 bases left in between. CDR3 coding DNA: TGTGCCAGCAGCTACGACACTACCTATGGCTACACCTTC. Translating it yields CASSYDTTYGYTF.

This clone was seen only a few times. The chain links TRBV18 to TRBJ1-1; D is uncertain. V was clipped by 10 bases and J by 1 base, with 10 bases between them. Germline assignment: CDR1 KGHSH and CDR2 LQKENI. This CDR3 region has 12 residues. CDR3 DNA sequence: TGTGCCACCACAAAGGCGAACACTGAAGCTTTCTTT. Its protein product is CATTKANTEAFF.

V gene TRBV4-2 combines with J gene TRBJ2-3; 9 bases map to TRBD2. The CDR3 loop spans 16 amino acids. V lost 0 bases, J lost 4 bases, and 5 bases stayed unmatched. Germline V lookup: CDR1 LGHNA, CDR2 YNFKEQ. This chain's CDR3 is CASSQDMIAGADTQYF. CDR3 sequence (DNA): TGTGCCAGCAGCCAAGATATGATAGCGGGAGCAGATACGCAGTATTTT.

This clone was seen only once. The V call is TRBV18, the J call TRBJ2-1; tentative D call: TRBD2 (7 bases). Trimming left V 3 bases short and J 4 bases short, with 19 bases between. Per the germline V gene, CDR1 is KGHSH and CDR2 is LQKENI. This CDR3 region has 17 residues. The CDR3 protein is CASSPELRGGRYNEQFF. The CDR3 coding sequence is TGTGCCAGCTCACCGGAACTTAGGGGGGGACGTTACAATGAGCAGTTCTTC. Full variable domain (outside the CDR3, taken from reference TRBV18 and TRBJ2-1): NAGVMQNPRHLVRRRGQEARLRCSPMKGHSHVYWYRQLPEEGLKFMVYLQKENIIDESGMPKERFSAEFPKEGPSILRIQQVVRGDSAAYFCASSPELRGGRYNEQFFGPGTRLTVL.

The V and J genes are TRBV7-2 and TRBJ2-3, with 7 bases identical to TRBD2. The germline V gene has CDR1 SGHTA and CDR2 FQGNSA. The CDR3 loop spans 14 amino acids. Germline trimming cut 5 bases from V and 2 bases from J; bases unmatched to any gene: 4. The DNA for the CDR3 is TGTGCCAGCAGCCGATGGGACTACACAGATACGCAGTATTTT. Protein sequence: CASSRWDYTDTQYF.

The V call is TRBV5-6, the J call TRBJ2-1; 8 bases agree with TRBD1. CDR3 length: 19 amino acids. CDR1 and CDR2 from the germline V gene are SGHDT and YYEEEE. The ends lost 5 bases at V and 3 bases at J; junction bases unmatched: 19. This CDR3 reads CASSLDRVIAYGLYNEQFF. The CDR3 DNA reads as TGTGCCAGCAGTCTGGACAGGGTGATAGCCTACGGGCTCTACAATGAGCAGTTCTTC.

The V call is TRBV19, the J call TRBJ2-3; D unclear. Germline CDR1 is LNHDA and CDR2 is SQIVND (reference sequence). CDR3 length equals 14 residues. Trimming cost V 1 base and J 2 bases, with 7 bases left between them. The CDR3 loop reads CASSIVSITDTQYF. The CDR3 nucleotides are TGTGCCAGTAGTATAGTATCCATCACAGATACGCAGTATTTT.

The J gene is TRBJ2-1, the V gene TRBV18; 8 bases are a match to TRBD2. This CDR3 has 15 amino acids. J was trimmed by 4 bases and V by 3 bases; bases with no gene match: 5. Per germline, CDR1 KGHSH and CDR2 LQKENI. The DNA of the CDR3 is TGTGCCAGCTCACCTAGTAGCGGGGATTACAATGAGCAGTTCTTC. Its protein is CASSPSSGDYNEQFF.

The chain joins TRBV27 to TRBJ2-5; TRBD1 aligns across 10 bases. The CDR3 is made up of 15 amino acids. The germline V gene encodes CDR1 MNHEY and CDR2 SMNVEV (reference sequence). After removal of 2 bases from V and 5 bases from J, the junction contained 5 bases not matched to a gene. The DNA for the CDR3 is TGTGCCAGCAGTTTAGGGGGACAGGGGTCCGAGACCCAGTACTTC. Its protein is CASSLGGQGSETQYF.

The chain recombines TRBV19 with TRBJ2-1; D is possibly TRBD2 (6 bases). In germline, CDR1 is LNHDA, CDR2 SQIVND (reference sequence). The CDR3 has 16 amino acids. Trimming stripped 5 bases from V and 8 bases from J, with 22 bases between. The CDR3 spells CASSETSSPPRDEQFF. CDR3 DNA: TGTGCCAGTAGTGAGACTAGTAGCCCCCCTAGGGATGAGCAGTTCTTC.

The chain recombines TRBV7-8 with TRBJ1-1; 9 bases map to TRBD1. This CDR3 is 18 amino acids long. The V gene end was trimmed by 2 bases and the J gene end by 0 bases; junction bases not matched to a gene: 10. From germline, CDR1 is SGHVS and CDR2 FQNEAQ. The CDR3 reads CASSLTPGTGRLNTEAFF. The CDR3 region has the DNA TGTGCCAGCAGCTTAACCCCCGGGACAGGGCGATTGAACACTGAAGCTTTCTTT.

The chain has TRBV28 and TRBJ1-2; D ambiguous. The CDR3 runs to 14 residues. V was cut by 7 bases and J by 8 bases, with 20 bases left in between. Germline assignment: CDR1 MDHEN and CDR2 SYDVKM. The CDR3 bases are TGTGCCAGCACCGTTCCCGGATCGGGGTTGGGCTACACCTTC. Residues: CASTVPGSGLGYTF.

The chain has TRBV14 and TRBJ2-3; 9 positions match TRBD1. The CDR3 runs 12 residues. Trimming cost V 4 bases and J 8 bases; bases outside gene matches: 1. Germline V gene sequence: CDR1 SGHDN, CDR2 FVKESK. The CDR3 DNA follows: TGTGCCAGCAGCCGGGACAGGGTTACGCAGTATTTT. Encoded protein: CASSRDRVTQYF.

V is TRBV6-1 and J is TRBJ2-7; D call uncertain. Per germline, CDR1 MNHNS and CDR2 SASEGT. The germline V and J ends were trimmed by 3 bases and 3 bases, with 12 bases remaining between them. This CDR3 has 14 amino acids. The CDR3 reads CASSERDARYEQYF. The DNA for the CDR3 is TGTGCCAGCAGTGAGAGAGACGCCCGCTACGAGCAGTACTTC.

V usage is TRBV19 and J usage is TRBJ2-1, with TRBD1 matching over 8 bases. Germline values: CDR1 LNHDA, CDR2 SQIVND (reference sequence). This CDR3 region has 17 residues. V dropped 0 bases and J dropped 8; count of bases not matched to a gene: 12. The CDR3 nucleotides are TGTGCCAGTAGTATAGATCCCGCGACAGGGGAATACGATGAGCAGTTCTTC. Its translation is CASSIDPATGEYDEQFF.

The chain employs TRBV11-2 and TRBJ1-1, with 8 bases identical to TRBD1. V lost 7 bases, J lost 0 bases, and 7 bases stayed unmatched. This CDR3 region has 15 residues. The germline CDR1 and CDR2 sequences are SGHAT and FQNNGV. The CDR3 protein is CASTHLTGVNTEAFF. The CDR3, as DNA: TGTGCCAGCACCCATTTGACAGGGGTGAACACTGAAGCTTTCTTT.

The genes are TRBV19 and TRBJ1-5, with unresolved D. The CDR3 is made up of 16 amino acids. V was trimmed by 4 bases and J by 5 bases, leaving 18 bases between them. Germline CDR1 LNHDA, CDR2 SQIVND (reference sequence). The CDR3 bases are TGTGCCAGTAGTAATTTGGACCGTCCGGTCCATCAGCCCCAGCATTTT. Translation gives CASSNLDRPVHQPQHF.

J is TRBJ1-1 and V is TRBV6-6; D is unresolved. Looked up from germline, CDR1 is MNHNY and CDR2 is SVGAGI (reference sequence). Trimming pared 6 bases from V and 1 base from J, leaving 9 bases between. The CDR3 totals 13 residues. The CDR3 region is CASRGAGNTEAFF. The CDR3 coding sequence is TGTGCCAGCAGGGGCGCGGGGAACACTGAAGCTTTCTTT.

The CDR3 is CASWANTEAFF. For the CDR3, the DNA is TGTGCCAGCTGGGCGAACACTGAAGCTTTCTTT. The J gene is TRBJ1-1, the V gene TRBV28; D is uncertain. The CDR3 length is 11 residues. V was trimmed by 8 bases and J by 1 base, leaving 5 bases between them. Germline V gives CDR1 MDHEN, CDR2 SYDVKM.

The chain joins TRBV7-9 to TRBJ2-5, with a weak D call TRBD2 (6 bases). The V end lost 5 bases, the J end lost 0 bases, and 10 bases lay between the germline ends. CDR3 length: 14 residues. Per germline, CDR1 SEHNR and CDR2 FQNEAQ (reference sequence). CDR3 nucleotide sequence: TGTGCCAGCAGCCGCCTAGCGTACCAAGAGACCCAGTACTTC. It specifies CASSRLAYQETQYF.

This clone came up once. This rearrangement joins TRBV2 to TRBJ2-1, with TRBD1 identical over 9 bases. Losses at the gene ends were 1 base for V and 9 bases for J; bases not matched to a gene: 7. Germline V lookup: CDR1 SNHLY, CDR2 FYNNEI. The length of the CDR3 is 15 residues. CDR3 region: CASSEEGTGFIEQFF. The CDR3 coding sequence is TGTGCCAGCAGTGAAGAGGGGACAGGGTTCATTGAGCAGTTCTTC.